This T cell receptor (beta chain) was captured by sequencing in a study of beta chain features in type 1 diabetes. In total, each donor contributed a single heparinised blood draw that averaged approximately 120 mL. Naive, central memory, regulatory and stem cell-like memory cells within the CD4+ compartment were sorted using CD45RO/CCR7/CD25/CD127/CD95/CD27. The entirety of the isolated RNA underwent reverse transcription, so expressed TCRB transcripts were sequenced. Repertoires were generated with immunoSEQ multiplex PCR, while TCRdb's copy carries only in-frame clones and drops some. The table records hundreds of thousands of clones, 9.5% to 12% of them present only once. The CDR3 totals 11 residues. Trimming pared 6 bases from V and 7 bases from J, leaving 9 bases between. CDR1 LNHDA and CDR2 SQIVND come from the germline V gene (reference sequence). There are a few counts of this clone. The target antigen is unknown.

Overall study findings and caveats: Patients with type 1 diabetes carried fewer insertions and had more deletions at their VDJ junctions.

This sequence originates from a woman in her twenties or thirties in good health. The chain links TRBV19 to TRBJ1-2; no firm D call. The sample comprised naive CD4+ T cells from blood. DNA of the CDR3: TGTGCCAGTAGCCATGGAGGTGGCTACACCTTC. Its translation is CASSHGGGYTF. The whole variable domain, remainder taken from reference TRBV19 and TRBJ1-2, is DGGITQSPKYLFRKEGQNVTLSCEQNLNHDAMYWYRQDPGQGLRLIYYSQIVNDFQKGDIAEGYSVSREKKESFPLTVTSAQKNPTAFYLCASSHGGGYTFGSGTRLTVV.